The 9 T cell receptor beta chains below were found in one sample sequenced in a study of blood T cell repertoires in COVID-19. Some clones are missing from TCRdb's copy, which holds only in-frame ones; the method was immunoSEQ multiplex PCR. The data hold roughly 250,000 clones, with 80% to 90% observed a single time. Sequenced sample: PBMCs or T cells enriched from blood (not recorded which). Every receptor here comes from a woman in her forties or fifties who had recovered from COVID-19.

The chain links TRBV4-2 to TRBJ2-5, with 11 nucleotides matching TRBD1. Germline CDR1 and CDR2: LGHNA and YNFKEQ. Losses at the gene ends were 3 bases for V and 3 bases for J; bases not matched to a gene: 3. The CDR3 runs to 15 residues. The CDR3 region has the DNA TGTGCCAGCAGCCAGGGGGGACAGGGGGAAGAGACCCAGTACTTC. Its translation is CASSQGGQGEETQYF.

The V call is TRBV19, the J call TRBJ1-2; 7 positions agree with TRBD1. Germline CDR1 and CDR2: LNHDA and SQIVND (reference sequence). The CDR3 has 13 residues. Trimming at V came to 5 bases and at J to 12 bases, leaving 12 bases not matched to a gene. Written as DNA, the CDR3 is TGTGCCAGTAGTCCGCAGGGGGGCCGGGGCCACACCTTC. Translation gives CASSPQGGRGHTF. Complete variable domain (other parts from reference TRBV19 and TRBJ1-2): DGGITQSPKYLFRKEGQNVTLSCEQNLNHDAMYWYRQDPGQGLRLIYYSQIVNDFQKGDIAEGYSVSREKKESFPLTVTSAQKNPTAFYLCASSPQGGRGHTFGSGTRLTVV.

The genes are TRBV19 and TRBJ2-7; D might be TRBD2 (5 bases). The CDR3 runs 14 residues. V dropped 5 bases and J dropped 5 bases, with 16 bases sitting between them. The germline V gene has CDR1 LNHDA and CDR2 SQIVND (reference sequence). The CDR3 loop reads CASSSRLAIDEQYF. Here the CDR3 DNA reads TGTGCCAGTAGTTCTCGGCTAGCCATAGACGAGCAGTACTTC.

This clone has only a few counts. Other DNA sequences in the sample encode the same CDR3. The rearrangement uses TRBV28 and TRBJ1-2; no definite D call. The germline V gene has CDR1 MDHEN and CDR2 SYDVKM. The V gene lost 4 bases and the J gene lost 5 bases, with 5 bases spanning the gap. This CDR3 has 11 amino acids. This CDR3 is CASSSLYGYTF. In DNA, the CDR3 is TGTGCCAGCAGTTCCCTGTATGGCTACACCTTC.

This clone was detected a few times. The chain carries TRBV28 and TRBJ1-1; weak D call: TRBD1 (6 bases). Germline V lookup: CDR1 MDHEN, CDR2 SYDVKM. The CDR3 has 13 amino acids. V dropped 4 bases and J dropped 2 bases, with 8 bases sitting between them. For the CDR3, the DNA is TGTGCCAGCAGTTACAGGGTAAACACTGAAGCTTTCTTT. Translated: CASSYRVNTEAFF.

The CDR3 region is CASLGRNNSPLHF. The DNA of the CDR3 is TGTGCCAGCCTTGGCAGAAATAATTCACCCCTCCACTTT. The V call is TRBV28, the J call TRBJ1-6; D is unclear. From germline, CDR1 is MDHEN and CDR2 SYDVKM. Trimming took 8 bases from V and 5 from J, leaving 10 bases between them. The CDR3 is made up of 13 amino acids.

This sequence joins TRBV5-1 and TRBJ2-7; a possible D gene is TRBD2 (5 bases). The V gene lost 0 bases and the J gene lost 2 bases, with 18 bases spanning the gap. In germline, CDR1 is SGHRS, CDR2 YFSETQ. CDR3 length: 17 amino acids. The CDR3 nucleotides are TGCGCCAGCAGCTTGGCCTGGGCGGGTGCTAGTCCCTACGAGCAGTACTTC. Translated, it gives CASSLAWAGASPYEQYF. Variable domain in full (rest from reference TRBV5-1 and TRBJ2-7): KAGVTQTPRYLIKTRGQQVTLSCSPISGHRSVSWYQQTPGQGLQFLFEYFSETQRNKGNFPGRFSGRQFSNSRSEMNVSTLELGDSALYLCASSLAWAGASPYEQYFGPGTRLTVT.

This clone was recorded once. The CDR3 region has the DNA TGTGCCAGCAGTTTAGGTTACAGATTAATCTATGGCTACACCTTC. Translating gives CASSLGYRLIYGYTF. The genes are TRBV28 and TRBJ1-2; D is undetermined. V gave up 2 bases and J gave up 4 bases, with 14 bases separating them. The CDR3 consists of 15 residues. The germline CDR1 and CDR2 sequences are MDHEN and SYDVKM.

V is TRBV18 and J is TRBJ1-1; 9 nucleotides align to TRBD1. The germline gives CDR1 KGHSH, CDR2 LQKENI. The CDR3 has 15 residues. Unmatched junction bases numbered 14, after V lost 4 bases and J lost 11 bases. CDR3 residues: CASSRGTGTALRAFF. CDR3 sequence (DNA): TGTGCCAGCTCACGCGGGACAGGGACCGCTCTACGGGCTTTCTTT.